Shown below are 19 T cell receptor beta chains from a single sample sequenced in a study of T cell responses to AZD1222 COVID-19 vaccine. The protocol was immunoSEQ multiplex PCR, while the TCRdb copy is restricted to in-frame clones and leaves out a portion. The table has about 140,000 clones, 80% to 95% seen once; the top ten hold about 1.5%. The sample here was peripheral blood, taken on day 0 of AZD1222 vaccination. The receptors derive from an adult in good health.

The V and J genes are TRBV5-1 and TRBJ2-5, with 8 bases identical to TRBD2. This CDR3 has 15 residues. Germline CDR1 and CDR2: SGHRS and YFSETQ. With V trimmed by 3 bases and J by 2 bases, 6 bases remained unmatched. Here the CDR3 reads CASSSAGVWQETQYF. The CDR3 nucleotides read TGCGCCAGCAGCTCAGCGGGAGTGTGGCAAGAGACCCAGTACTTC.

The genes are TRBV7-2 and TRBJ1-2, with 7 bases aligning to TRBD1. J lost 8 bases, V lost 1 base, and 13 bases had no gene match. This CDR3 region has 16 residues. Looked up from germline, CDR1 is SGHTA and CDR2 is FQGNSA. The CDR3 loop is CASSLGYRGQGVGYTF. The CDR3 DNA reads TGTGCCAGCAGCTTAGGCTATAGGGGCCAGGGGGTCGGCTACACCTTC. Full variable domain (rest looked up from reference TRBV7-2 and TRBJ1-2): GAGVSQSPSNKVTEKGKDVELRCDPISGHTALYWYRQSLGQGLEFLIYFQGNSAPDKSGLPSDRFSAERTGGSVSTLTIQRTQQEDSAVYLCASSLGYRGQGVGYTFGSGTRLTVV.

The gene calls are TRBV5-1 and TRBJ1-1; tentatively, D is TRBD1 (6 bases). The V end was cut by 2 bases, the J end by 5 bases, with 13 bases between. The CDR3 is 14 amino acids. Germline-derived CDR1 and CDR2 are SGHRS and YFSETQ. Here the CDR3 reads CASSLGGIGTEAFF. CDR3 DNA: TGCGCCAGCAGCTTAGGGGGGATAGGGACTGAAGCTTTCTTT.

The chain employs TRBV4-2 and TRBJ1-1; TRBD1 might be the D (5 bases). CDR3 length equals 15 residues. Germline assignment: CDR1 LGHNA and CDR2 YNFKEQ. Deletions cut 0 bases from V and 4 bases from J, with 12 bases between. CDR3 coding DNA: TGTGCCAGCAGCCAAGATCCCGGGGGGGGCACTGAAGCTTTCTTT. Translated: CASSQDPGGGTEAFF.

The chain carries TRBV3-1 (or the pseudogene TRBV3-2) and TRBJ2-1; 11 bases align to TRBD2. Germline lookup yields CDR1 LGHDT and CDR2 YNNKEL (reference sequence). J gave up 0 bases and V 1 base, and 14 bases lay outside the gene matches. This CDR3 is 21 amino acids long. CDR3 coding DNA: TGTGCCAGCAGCCAAGGTGTTGTACTACTAGCGGGGGCTAGCTCCTACAATGAGCAGTTCTTC. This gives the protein CASSQGVVLLAGASSYNEQFF.

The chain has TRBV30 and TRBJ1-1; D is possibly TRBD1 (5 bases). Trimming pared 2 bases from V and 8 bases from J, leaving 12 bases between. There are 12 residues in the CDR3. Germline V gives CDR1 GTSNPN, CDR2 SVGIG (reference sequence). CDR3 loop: CAWSLVGAEAFF. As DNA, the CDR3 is TGTGCCTGGAGTCTCGTCGGGGCGGAAGCTTTCTTT.

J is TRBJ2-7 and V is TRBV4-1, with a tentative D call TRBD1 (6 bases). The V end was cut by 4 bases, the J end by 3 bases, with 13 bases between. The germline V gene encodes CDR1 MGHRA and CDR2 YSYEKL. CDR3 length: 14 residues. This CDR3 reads CASSLRDKSYEQYF. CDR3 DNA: TGCGCCAGCAGCCTCCGGGACAAAAGCTACGAGCAGTACTTC.

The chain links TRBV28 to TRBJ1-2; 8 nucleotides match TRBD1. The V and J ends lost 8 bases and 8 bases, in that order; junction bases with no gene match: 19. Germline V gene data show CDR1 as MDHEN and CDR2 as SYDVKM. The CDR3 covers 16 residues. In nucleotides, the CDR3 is TGTGCCAGCGCAGAGAAGGACAGGGTTTCGGTTTGGGGCTACACCTTC. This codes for CASAEKDRVSVWGYTF.

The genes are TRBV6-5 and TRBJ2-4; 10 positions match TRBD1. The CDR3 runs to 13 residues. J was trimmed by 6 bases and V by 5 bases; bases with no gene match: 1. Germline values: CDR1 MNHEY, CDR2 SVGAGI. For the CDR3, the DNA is TGTGCCAGCAGTCGGGACAGGGGAAACATTCAGTACTTC. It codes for CASSRDRGNIQYF.

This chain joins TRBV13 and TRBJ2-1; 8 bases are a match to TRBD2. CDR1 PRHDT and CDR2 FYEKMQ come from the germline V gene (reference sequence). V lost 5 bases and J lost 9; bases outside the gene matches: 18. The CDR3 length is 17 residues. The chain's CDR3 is CASSLPTSGGLEGEQFF. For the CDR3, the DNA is TGTGCCAGCAGCCTCCCTACTAGCGGAGGCCTGGAAGGTGAGCAGTTCTTC.

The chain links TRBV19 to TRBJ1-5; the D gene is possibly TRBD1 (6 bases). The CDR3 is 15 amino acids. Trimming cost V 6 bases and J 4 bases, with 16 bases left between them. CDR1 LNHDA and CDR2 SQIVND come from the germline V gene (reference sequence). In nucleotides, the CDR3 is TGTGCCAGTAGAGTACAGGGATCTGAGAATCAGCCCCAGCATTTT. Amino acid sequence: CASRVQGSENQPQHF. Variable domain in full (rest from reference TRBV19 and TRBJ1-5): DGGITQSPKYLFRKEGQNVTLSCEQNLNHDAMYWYRQDPGQGLRLIYYSQIVNDFQKGDIAEGYSVSREKKESFPLTVTSAQKNPTAFYLCASRVQGSENQPQHFGDGTRLSIL.

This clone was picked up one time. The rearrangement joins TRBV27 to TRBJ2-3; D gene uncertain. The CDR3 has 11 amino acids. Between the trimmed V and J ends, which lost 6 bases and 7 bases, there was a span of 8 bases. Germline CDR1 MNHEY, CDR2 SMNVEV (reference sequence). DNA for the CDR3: TGTGCCAGCAGCCTCGGGTATACGCAGTATTTT. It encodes CASSLGYTQYF.

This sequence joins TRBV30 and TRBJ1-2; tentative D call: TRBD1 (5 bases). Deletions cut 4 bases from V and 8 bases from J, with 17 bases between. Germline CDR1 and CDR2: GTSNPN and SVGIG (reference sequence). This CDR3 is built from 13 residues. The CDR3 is CAWNPSGGRGYTF. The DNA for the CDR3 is TGTGCCTGGAACCCCAGTGGGGGTCGGGGCTACACCTTC.

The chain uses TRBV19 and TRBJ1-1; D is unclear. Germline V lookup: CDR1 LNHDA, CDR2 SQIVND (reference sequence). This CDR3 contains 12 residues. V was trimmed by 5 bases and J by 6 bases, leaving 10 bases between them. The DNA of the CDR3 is TGTGCCAGTAGTCCGCGCTCCCCTGAAGCTTTCTTT. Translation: CASSPRSPEAFF. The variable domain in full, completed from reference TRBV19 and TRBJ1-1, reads DGGITQSPKYLFRKEGQNVTLSCEQNLNHDAMYWYRQDPGQGLRLIYYSQIVNDFQKGDIAEGYSVSREKKESFPLTVTSAQKNPTAFYLCASSPRSPEAFFGQGTRLTVV.

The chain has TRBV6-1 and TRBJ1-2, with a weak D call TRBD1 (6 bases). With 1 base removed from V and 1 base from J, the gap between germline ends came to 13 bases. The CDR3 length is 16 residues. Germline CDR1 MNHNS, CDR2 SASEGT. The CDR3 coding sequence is TGTGCCAGCAGTGAAGTGACAGGCCTCTTTAACTATGGCTACACCTTC. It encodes CASSEVTGLFNYGYTF.

This CDR3 is CASSPFFRDEQFF. CDR3 nucleotides: TGTGCCAGCAGCCCCTTCTTTAGGGATGAGCAGTTCTTC. V gene TRBV3-1 (or the pseudogene TRBV3-2) combines with J gene TRBJ2-1; D ambiguous. Germline CDR1 is LGHDT and CDR2 is YNNKEL (reference sequence). This CDR3 has 13 residues. With 4 bases removed from V and 8 bases from J, the gap between germline ends came to 12 bases.

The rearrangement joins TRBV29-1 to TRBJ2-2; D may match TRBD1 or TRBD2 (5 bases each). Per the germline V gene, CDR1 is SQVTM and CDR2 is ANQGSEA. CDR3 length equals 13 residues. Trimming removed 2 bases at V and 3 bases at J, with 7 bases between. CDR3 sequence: CSVEQGDTGELFF. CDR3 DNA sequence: TGCAGCGTTGAACAGGGAGACACCGGGGAGCTGTTTTTT.

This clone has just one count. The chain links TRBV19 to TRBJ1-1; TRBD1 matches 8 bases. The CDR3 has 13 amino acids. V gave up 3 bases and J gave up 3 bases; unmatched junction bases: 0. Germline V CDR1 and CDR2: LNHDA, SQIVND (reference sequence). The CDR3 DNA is TGTGCCAGTAGTATCAGGGGGCACACTGAAGCTTTCTTT. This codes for CASSIRGHTEAFF.

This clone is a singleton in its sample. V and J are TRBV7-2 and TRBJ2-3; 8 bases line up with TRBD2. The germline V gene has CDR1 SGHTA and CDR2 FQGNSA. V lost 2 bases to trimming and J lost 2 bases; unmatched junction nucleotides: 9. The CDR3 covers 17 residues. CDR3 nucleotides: TGTGCCAGCAGCTTATTAGCGGGGAGGGGGACCACAGATACGCAGTATTTT. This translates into CASSLLAGRGTTDTQYF.